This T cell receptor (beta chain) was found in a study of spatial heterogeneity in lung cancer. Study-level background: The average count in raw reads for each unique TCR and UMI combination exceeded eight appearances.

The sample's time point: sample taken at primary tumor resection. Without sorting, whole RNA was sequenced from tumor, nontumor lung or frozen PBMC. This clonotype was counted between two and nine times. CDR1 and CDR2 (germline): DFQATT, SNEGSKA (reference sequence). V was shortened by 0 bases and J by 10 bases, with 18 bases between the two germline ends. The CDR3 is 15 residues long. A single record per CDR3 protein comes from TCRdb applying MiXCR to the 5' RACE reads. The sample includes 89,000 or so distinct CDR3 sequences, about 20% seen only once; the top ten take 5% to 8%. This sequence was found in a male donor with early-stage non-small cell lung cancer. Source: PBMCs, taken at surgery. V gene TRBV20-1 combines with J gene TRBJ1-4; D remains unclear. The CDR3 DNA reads TGCAGTGCTAGAGACCGTGGTCTGATTCGGGGAAAACTGTTTTTT. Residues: CSARDRGLIRGKLFF.